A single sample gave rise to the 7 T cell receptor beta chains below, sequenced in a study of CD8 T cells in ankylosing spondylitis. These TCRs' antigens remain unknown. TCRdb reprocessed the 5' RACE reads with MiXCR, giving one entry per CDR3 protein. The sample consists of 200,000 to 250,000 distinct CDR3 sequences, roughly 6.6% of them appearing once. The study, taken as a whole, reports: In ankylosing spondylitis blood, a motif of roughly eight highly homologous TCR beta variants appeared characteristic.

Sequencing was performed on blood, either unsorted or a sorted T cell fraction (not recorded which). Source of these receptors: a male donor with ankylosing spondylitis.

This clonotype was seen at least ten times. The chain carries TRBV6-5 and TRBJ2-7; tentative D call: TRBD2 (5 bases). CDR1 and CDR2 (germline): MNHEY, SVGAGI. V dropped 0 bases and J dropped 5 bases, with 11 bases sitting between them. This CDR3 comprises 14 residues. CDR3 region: CASSYSRAGNEQYF. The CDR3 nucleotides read TGTGCCAGCAGTTACTCGAGGGCCGGCAACGAGCAGTACTTC.

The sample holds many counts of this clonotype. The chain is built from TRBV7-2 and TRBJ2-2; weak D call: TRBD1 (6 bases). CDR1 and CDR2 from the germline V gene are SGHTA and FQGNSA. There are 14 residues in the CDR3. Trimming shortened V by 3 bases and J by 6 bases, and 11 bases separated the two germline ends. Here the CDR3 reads CASSLGHVPGELFF. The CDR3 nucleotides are TGTGCCAGCAGCTTGGGACACGTTCCCGGGGAGCTGTTTTTT.

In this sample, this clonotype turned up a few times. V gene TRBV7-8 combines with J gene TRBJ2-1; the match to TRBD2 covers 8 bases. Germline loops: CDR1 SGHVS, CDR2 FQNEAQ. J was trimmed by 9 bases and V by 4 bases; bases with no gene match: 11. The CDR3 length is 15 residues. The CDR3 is CASSSSGSQWGEQFF. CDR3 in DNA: TGTGCCAGCAGCTCCAGCGGGAGTCAGTGGGGTGAGCAGTTCTTC.

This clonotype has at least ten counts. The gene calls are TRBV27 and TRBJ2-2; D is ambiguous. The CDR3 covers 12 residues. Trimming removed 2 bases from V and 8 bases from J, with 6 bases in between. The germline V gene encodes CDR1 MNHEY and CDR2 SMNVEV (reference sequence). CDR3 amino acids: CASSLSGGELFF. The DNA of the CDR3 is TGTGCCAGCAGTTTAAGTGGGGGGGAGCTGTTTTTT.

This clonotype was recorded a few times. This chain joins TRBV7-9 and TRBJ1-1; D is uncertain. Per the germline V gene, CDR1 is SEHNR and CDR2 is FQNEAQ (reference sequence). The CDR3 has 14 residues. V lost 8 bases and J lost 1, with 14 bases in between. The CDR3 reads CASGRTMKNTEAFF. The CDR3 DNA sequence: TGTGCCAGCGGGCGGACGATGAAGAACACTGAAGCTTTCTTT.

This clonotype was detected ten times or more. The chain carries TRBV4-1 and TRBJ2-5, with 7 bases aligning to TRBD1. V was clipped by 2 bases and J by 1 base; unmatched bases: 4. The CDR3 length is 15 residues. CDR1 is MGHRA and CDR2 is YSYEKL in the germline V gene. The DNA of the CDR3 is TGCGCCAGCAGCCAACGACAGGGAGTCCAAGAGACCCAGTACTTC. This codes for CASSQRQGVQETQYF.

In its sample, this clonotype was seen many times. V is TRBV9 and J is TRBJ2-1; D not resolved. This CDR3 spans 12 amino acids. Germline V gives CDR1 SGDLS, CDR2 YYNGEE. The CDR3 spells CVSSRSYNEQFF. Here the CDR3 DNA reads TGTGTCTCCAGTAGGTCCTACAATGAGCAGTTCTTC. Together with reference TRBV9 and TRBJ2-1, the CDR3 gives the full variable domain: DSGVTQTPKHLITATGQRVTLRCSPRSGDLSVYWYQQSLDQGLQFLIQYYNGEERAKGNILERFSAQQFPDLHSELNLSSLELGDSALYFCVSSRSYNEQFFGPGTRLTVL.